The next 14 T cell receptor beta chains were all read from a single sample in a study of blood T cell repertoires in COVID-19. Clones were sequenced by immunoSEQ multiplex PCR, and TCRdb holds only the in-frame ones, with some missing. The sample includes about 130,000 clones, about 85% of them seen just once. The sequencing sample was made of peripheral blood. The origin of the receptors is a human donor in a cohort sampled during active COVID-19.

The J gene is TRBJ2-2, the V gene TRBV7-9; D not certain. This CDR3 is built from 11 residues. V lost 9 bases, J lost 2 bases, and 4 bases lay in between. Looked up from germline, CDR1 is SEHNR and CDR2 is FQNEAQ (reference sequence). CDR3 amino acids: CASTNTGELFF. The CDR3 DNA follows: TGTGCCAGTACTAACACCGGGGAGCTGTTTTTT.

Comments on this clone: A junction end diverges from the germline sequence, so it may reflect a read error. In nucleotides, the CDR3 is TGTGCCAGCAGTCTCAAGACAGGGGACGCCTTCTTC. Protein sequence: CASSLKTGDAFF. V usage is TRBV6-6 and J usage is TRBJ1-2, with 8 bases fitting TRBD1. The CDR3 consists of 12 residues. Per the germline V gene, CDR1 is MNHNY and CDR2 is SVGAGI (reference sequence).

The chain couples TRBV2 to TRBJ1-1, with a possible D match to TRBD1 (5 bases). The germline V and J ends were trimmed by 2 bases and 5 bases, with 9 bases remaining between them. The CDR3 loop spans 13 amino acids. Germline CDR1 reads SNHLY; CDR2 reads FYNNEI. CDR3 bases: TGTGCCAGCAGTGAAAGGGGCTTGACTGAAGCTTTCTTT. This translates into CASSERGLTEAFF.

The chain recombines TRBV5-6 with TRBJ2-3; 8 nucleotides align to TRBD2. V was clipped by 4 bases and J by 14 bases; unmatched bases: 6. Per the germline V gene, CDR1 is SGHDT and CDR2 is YYEEEE. The CDR3 covers 11 residues. The CDR3 is CASSVAGLVYF. CDR3 sequence (DNA): TGTGCCAGCAGCGTAGCGGGACTGGTGTATTTT.

The chain joins TRBV5-1 to TRBJ1-2, with D maybe TRBD1 (5 bases). From germline, CDR1 is SGHRS and CDR2 YFSETQ. The CDR3 contains 13 residues. V was trimmed by 0 bases and J by 8 bases, leaving 11 bases between them. Written as DNA, the CDR3 is TGCGCCAGCAGCTTGGAGGACATCCGAGGCTACACCTTC. Protein sequence: CASSLEDIRGYTF.

Here the CDR3 reads CASSIDLGTGSVSGYTF. CDR3 DNA sequence: TGTGCCAGTAGTATAGATCTTGGGACAGGATCAGTAAGTGGCTACACCTTC. J is TRBJ1-2 and V is TRBV19; the match to TRBD1 covers 8 bases. V lost 0 bases, J lost 7 bases, and 13 bases stayed unmatched. CDR3 length equals 17 residues. Germline lookup yields CDR1 LNHDA and CDR2 SQIVND (reference sequence).

This sequence joins TRBV30 and TRBJ1-1; tentative D call: TRBD1 (5 bases). This CDR3 has 14 residues. Trimming shortened V by 3 bases and J by 5 bases, and 16 bases separated the two germline ends. The germline V gene has CDR1 GTSNPN and CDR2 SVGIG (reference sequence). The CDR3 loop is CAWRAVGLGTEAFF. CDR3 DNA: TGTGCCTGGAGGGCCGTGGGGCTAGGGACTGAAGCTTTCTTT.

This rearrangement joins TRBV18 to TRBJ1-2, with 8 bases aligning to TRBD1. Germline CDR1 reads KGHSH; CDR2 reads LQKENI. This CDR3 region has 17 residues. V trimming: 6 bases; J trimming: 4 bases; junction bases outside the gene matches: 16. CDR3 in amino acids: CASSPRGQGAPLYGYTF. CDR3 nucleotides: TGTGCCAGCTCTCCCCGGGGTCAGGGGGCCCCCCTCTATGGCTACACCTTC.

This clone was counted once. The V gene is TRBV19, the J gene TRBJ1-5; D unresolved. Trimming removed 2 bases at V and 9 bases at J, with 11 bases between. The CDR3 loop spans 13 amino acids. In germline, CDR1 is LNHDA, CDR2 SQIVND (reference sequence). The chain's CDR3 is CASSINGLSPQHF. The CDR3 DNA follows: TGTGCCAGTAGTATAAACGGACTGTCGCCCCAGCATTTT.

The chain uses TRBV7-2 and TRBJ2-7; D not resolved. Per germline, CDR1 SGHTA and CDR2 FQGNSA. Trimming removed 6 bases from V and 5 bases from J, with 17 bases in between. This CDR3 has 14 residues. The CDR3 loop is CASRPEAPHHEQYF. CDR3 DNA sequence: TGTGCCAGCAGACCTGAGGCCCCGCACCACGAGCAGTACTTC. Looking up the rest from reference TRBV7-2 and TRBJ2-7 gives the full variable domain: GAGVSQSPSNKVTEKGKDVELRCDPISGHTALYWYRQSLGQGLEFLIYFQGNSAPDKSGLPSDRFSAERTGGSVSTLTIQRTQQEDSAVYLCASRPEAPHHEQYFGPGTRLTVT.

The rearrangement uses TRBV6-4 and TRBJ2-7; weak D call: TRBD2 (5 bases). CDR3 length: 15 amino acids. Per the germline V gene, CDR1 is MRHNA and CDR2 is SNTAGT. Trimming left V 2 bases short and J 2 bases short, with 13 bases between. CDR3 region: CASSDACEGAYEQYV. The CDR3 region has the DNA TGTGCCAGCAGTGACGCCTGTGAGGGTGCCTACGAGCAGTACGTC.

The chain has TRBV27 and TRBJ1-3; tentative D call: TRBD1 (5 bases). Germline lookup yields CDR1 MNHEY and CDR2 SMNVEV (reference sequence). The CDR3 is 16 amino acids. V lost 3 bases to trimming and J lost 1 base, with 13 bases between them. The CDR3 DNA follows: TGTGCCAGCAGTTTGGTCGACAGAGAGTCTGGAAACACCATATATTTT. This codes for CASSLVDRESGNTIYF.

The V and J genes are TRBV11-3 and TRBJ2-1; D not certain. The CDR3 is 14 amino acids. Germline V CDR1 and CDR2: SGHNT, YENEEA. V lost 0 bases and J lost 5, with 8 bases in between. This CDR3 is CASSLDGPHNEQFF. The CDR3 DNA reads as TGTGCCAGCAGCTTAGATGGCCCTCACAATGAGCAGTTCTTC.

The chain uses TRBV24-1 and TRBJ2-1; possible D gene TRBD1, 6 bases. Germline V gives CDR1 KGHDR, CDR2 SFDVKD. The CDR3 has 15 amino acids. The V and J ends lost 2 bases and 4 bases respectively, with 11 bases between them. CDR3 protein: CATSDSRTVYNEQFF. The CDR3 DNA is TGTGCCACCAGTGATTCTAGGACAGTTTACAATGAGCAGTTCTTC.